The 30 T cell receptor beta chains below come from one sample, sequenced in a study of blood T cell repertoires in COVID-19. TCRdb's table, derived via immunoSEQ multiplex PCR, lists solely in-frame clones and lacks some. The sample gives approximately 300,000 clones, 75% to 90% of which show up once; roughly 4.8% is in the top ten. Input material: peripheral blood. The receptors shown here come from a man aged 35-49 years with acute or convalescent COVID-19.

This sequence joins TRBV5-4 and TRBJ2-7, with D perhaps TRBD2 (7 bases). This CDR3 comprises 15 residues. Germline V gene lookup returns CDR1 SGHNT and CDR2 YYREEE (reference sequence). Trimming shortened V by 3 bases and J by 3 bases, and 16 bases separated the two germline ends. In nucleotides, the CDR3 is TGTGCCAGCAGCTCGGGGGGCTTTGGGGACTACGAGCAGTACTTC. Its protein is CASSSGGFGDYEQYF.

This clone has more than one count but fewer than ten. The rearrangement joins TRBV3-1 (or the pseudogene TRBV3-2) to TRBJ2-2; no clear D. Trimming shortened V by 2 bases and J by 13 bases, and 14 bases separated the two germline ends. Per the germline V gene, CDR1 is LGHDT and CDR2 is YNNKEL (reference sequence). The CDR3 covers 13 residues. The CDR3 loop is CASSQRGASRLFF. CDR3 nucleotide sequence: TGTGCCAGCAGCCAAAGAGGAGCCAGTCGGCTGTTTTTT.

J is TRBJ2-7 and V is TRBV11-3; TRBD2 aligns across 11 bases. J lost 3 bases, V lost 0 bases, and 1 base had no gene match. There are 15 residues in the CDR3. Germline V gives CDR1 SGHNT, CDR2 YENEEA. The CDR3 reads CASSLDSGGDYEQYF. In nucleotides, the CDR3 is TGTGCCAGCAGCTTAGATAGCGGGGGGGACTACGAGCAGTACTTC. Together with reference TRBV11-3 and TRBJ2-7, the CDR3 gives the full variable domain: EAGVVQSPRYKIIEKKQPVAFWCNPISGHNTLYWYLQNLGQGPELLIRYENEEAVDDSQLPKDRFSAERLKGVDSTLKIQPAELGDSAVYLCASSLDSGGDYEQYFGPGTRLTVT.

This chain connects TRBV29-1 to TRBJ2-1; no reliable D call. The germline gives CDR1 SQVTM, CDR2 ANQGSEA. V was cut by 7 bases and J by 9 bases, with 10 bases left in between. The CDR3 sequence is 10 residues long. CDR3 residues: CSAASGEQFF. The CDR3 nucleotides are TGCAGCGCCGCTTCCGGTGAGCAGTTCTTC.

This chain uses TRBV6-1 with TRBJ2-2, with D perhaps TRBD2 (5 bases). The V and J ends lost 0 bases and 2 bases respectively, with 10 bases between them. Germline-derived CDR1 and CDR2 are MNHNS and SASEGT. The CDR3 has 16 residues. The DNA of the CDR3 is TGTGCCAGCAGTGAAGCGCCGGGGATAAACACCGGGGAGCTGTTTTTT. Protein product: CASSEAPGINTGELFF.

In its sample, this clone was seen a few times. V usage is TRBV2 and J usage is TRBJ1-5; D call uncertain. Germline V gene sequence: CDR1 SNHLY, CDR2 FYNNEI. This CDR3 comprises 14 residues. The V and J ends lost 4 bases and 1 base respectively, with 8 bases between them. CDR3 loop: CASSVEASNQPQHF. The DNA of the CDR3 is TGTGCCAGCAGTGTGGAGGCGAGCAATCAGCCCCAGCATTTT.

The rearrangement links TRBV27 to TRBJ2-3, with D perhaps matching TRBD1 (6 bases). CDR3 length equals 15 residues. Per the germline V gene, CDR1 is MNHEY and CDR2 is SMNVEV (reference sequence). V was clipped by 8 bases and J by 7 bases, with 22 bases between them. The CDR3 loop is CASGTISGRSNTQYF. The DNA of the CDR3 is TGTGCCAGCGGGACAATCAGTGGGCGTTCGAATACGCAGTATTTT.

The chain has TRBV27 and TRBJ2-3; tentatively, D is TRBD2 (5 bases). Germline CDR1 MNHEY, CDR2 SMNVEV (reference sequence). The CDR3 runs to 14 residues. V shed 4 bases and J shed 3 bases, with 11 bases lying between them. The CDR3: CASSSSDWTDTQYF. CDR3 in DNA: TGTGCCAGCAGTTCCTCGGACTGGACAGATACGCAGTATTTT.

This chain uses TRBV6-5 with TRBJ1-1; D gene unclear. CDR1 and CDR2 (germline): MNHEY, SVGAGI. The CDR3 totals 13 residues. Between the trimmed V and J ends, which lost 7 bases and 1 base, there was a span of 10 bases. CDR3 in DNA: TGTGCCAGCATGGCCCTCACGAACACTGAAGCTTTCTTT. Amino acids: CASMALTNTEAFF.

V gene TRBV5-1 combines with J gene TRBJ2-7; D remains unclear. Germline loops: CDR1 SGHRS, CDR2 YFSETQ. The CDR3 is 12 residues long. The V gene lost 0 bases and the J gene lost 3 bases, with 4 bases spanning the gap. The CDR3 DNA reads as TGCGCCAGCAGCTTGGCCAACTACGAGCAGTACTTC. This codes for CASSLANYEQYF.

This clone was detected once. The chain couples TRBV15 to TRBJ1-3; a possible D gene is TRBD1 (5 bases). Trimming left V 3 bases short and J 0 bases short, with 12 bases between. CDR3 size: 16 residues. Per germline, CDR1 LNHNV and CDR2 YYDKDF (reference sequence). The CDR3 is CATSRRQGPSGNTIYF. Written as DNA, the CDR3 is TGTGCCACCAGCAGGAGGCAGGGTCCCTCTGGAAACACCATATATTTT.

The chain joins TRBV5-1 to TRBJ2-7; 11 bases align to TRBD2. Trimming at V came to 5 bases and at J to 6 bases, leaving 4 bases not matched to a gene. Germline lookup yields CDR1 SGHRS and CDR2 YFSETQ. The CDR3 is made up of 13 amino acids. The CDR3 loop is CASRVGTSGEQYF. In DNA form, the CDR3 reads TGCGCCAGCAGGGTAGGGACTAGCGGCGAGCAGTACTTC.

This chain joins TRBV9 and TRBJ2-2; 9 bases are a match to TRBD1. Germline V lookup: CDR1 SGDLS, CDR2 YYNGEE. J lost 4 bases, V lost 2 bases, and 3 bases had no gene match. The CDR3 runs to 15 residues. The CDR3 DNA reads as TGTGCCAGCAGCGTGGGACAGGGATTCACCGGGGAGCTGTTTTTT. Residues: CASSVGQGFTGELFF.

The genes are TRBV7-9 and TRBJ1-1; 8 bases map to TRBD1. V trimming: 5 bases; J trimming: 3 bases; junction bases outside the gene matches: 8. CDR1 SEHNR and CDR2 FQNEAQ come from the germline V gene (reference sequence). The CDR3 has 15 amino acids. The CDR3, as DNA: TGTGCCAGCAGCCCCCGCCCGACAGGGGACACTGAAGCTTTCTTT. This codes for CASSPRPTGDTEAFF.

The V call is TRBV18, the J call TRBJ2-1; 7 nucleotides line up with TRBD2. Per the germline V gene, CDR1 is KGHSH and CDR2 is LQKENI. The ends lost 8 bases at V and 4 bases at J; junction bases unmatched: 17. The CDR3 extends over 17 amino acids. The chain's CDR3 is CASRPEGGGPPYNEQFF. In DNA form, the CDR3 reads TGTGCCAGCAGGCCCGAGGGCGGGGGTCCCCCTTACAATGAGCAGTTCTTC.

The genes are TRBV6-5 and TRBJ2-7, with TRBD1 matching over 8 bases. The junction had 5 bases not matched to a gene; V was cut back by 4 bases and J by 6 bases. Germline V gene data show CDR1 as MNHEY and CDR2 as SVGAGI. The CDR3 sequence is 13 residues long. The CDR3 region is CASSSWTGFEQYF. The DNA of the CDR3 is TGTGCCAGCAGTTCCTGGACAGGGTTCGAGCAGTACTTC.

The chain links TRBV6-5 to TRBJ2-2, with D perhaps TRBD2 (6 bases). The germline V and J ends were trimmed by 8 bases and 7 bases, with 11 bases remaining between them. The germline gives CDR1 MNHEY, CDR2 SVGAGI. The CDR3 spans 12 residues. CDR3 residues: CASSLGGGELFF. The CDR3 region has the DNA TGTGCCAGCTCCCTGGGAGGCGGGGAGCTGTTTTTT.

The chain links TRBV2 to TRBJ2-7; possible D gene TRBD1, 6 bases. Germline CDR1 reads SNHLY; CDR2 reads FYNNEI. The CDR3 is 12 residues long. Trimming cost V 7 bases and J 5 bases, with 12 bases left between them. The DNA of the CDR3 is TGTGCCAGCAATTCTAGGGGGAACGAGCAGTACTTC. As protein: CASNSRGNEQYF.

This clone occurred once. The rearrangement joins TRBV29-1 to TRBJ2-7, with TRBD1 identical over 9 bases. Trimming at V came to 5 bases and at J to 6 bases, leaving 11 bases not matched to a gene. This CDR3 is 14 amino acids long. Germline V gene sequence: CDR1 SQVTM, CDR2 ANQGSEA. CDR3 in DNA: TGCAGCGTTACCTACGACAGGGGGTTTGGCGAGCAGTACTTC. Protein product: CSVTYDRGFGEQYF.

This chain links TRBV10-2 with TRBJ1-2; D may be TRBD1 (5 bases). Between the trimmed V and J ends, which lost 3 bases and 8 bases, there was a span of 16 bases. The CDR3 has 14 residues. CDR1 and CDR2 (germline): WSHSY, SAAADI. Here the CDR3 reads CASSERKGVNGYTF. CDR3 sequence (DNA): TGCGCCAGCAGTGAAAGGAAAGGGGTTAACGGCTACACCTTC.

This chain uses TRBV9 with TRBJ1-1, with D possibly matching TRBD1 (5 bases). V dropped 0 bases and J dropped 1 base, with 13 bases sitting between them. Germline V gives CDR1 SGDLS, CDR2 YYNGEE. The CDR3 is 16 residues long. CDR3 loop: CASSVVSGRGNTEAFF. As DNA, the CDR3 is TGTGCCAGCAGCGTAGTATCGGGGCGGGGGAACACTGAAGCTTTCTTT.

Note on this clone: The same CDR3 arises from other DNA sequences in this sample as well. The CDR3 spells CASSVVGGNYGYTF. In DNA, the CDR3 is TGTGCCAGCAGCGTAGTAGGGGGAAACTATGGCTACACCTTC. The rearrangement links TRBV9 to TRBJ1-2; possible D gene TRBD1, 6 bases. The ends were cut back, 0 bases at V and 2 bases at J, with 8 bases in the middle. The length of the CDR3 is 14 residues. CDR1 is SGDLS and CDR2 is YYNGEE in the germline V gene.

The chain combines TRBV10-3 with TRBJ2-7, with TRBD1 matching 7 bases. Per the germline V gene, CDR1 is ENHRY and CDR2 is SYGVKD. The trim removed 2 bases at V and 3 bases at J, leaving 4 bases unmatched. The CDR3 has 14 residues. The CDR3 protein is CAISEGTDIYEQYF. CDR3 nucleotides: TGTGCCATCAGTGAGGGGACAGACATCTACGAGCAGTACTTC.

The gene calls are TRBV6-5 and TRBJ1-5; D is perhaps TRBD1 (6 bases). Germline assignment: CDR1 MNHEY and CDR2 SVGAGI. V lost 7 bases, J lost 4 bases, and 14 bases lay in between. The CDR3 spans 14 residues. For the CDR3, the DNA is TGTGCCAGCATCCAGGGGAAGGCAAATCAGCCCCAGCATTTT. Protein: CASIQGKANQPQHF.

The chain employs TRBV10-3 and TRBJ2-3; TRBD2 matches at 9 bases. V lost 7 bases and J lost 2; bases outside the gene matches: 4. CDR1 is ENHRY, CDR2 SYGVKD, per germline. The length of the CDR3 is 14 residues. The chain's CDR3 is CAITASGVTDTQYF. For the CDR3, the DNA is TGTGCCATCACGGCTAGCGGGGTCACAGATACGCAGTATTTT.

This clone was recorded only once. V gene TRBV3-1 (or the pseudogene TRBV3-2) combines with J gene TRBJ1-1; no definite D call. This CDR3 region has 13 residues. The germline CDR1 and CDR2 sequences are LGHDT and YNNKEL (reference sequence). V was cut by 5 bases and J by 2 bases, with 9 bases left in between. As DNA, the CDR3 is TGTGCCAGCAGCGGGCAGCCCAACACTGAAGCTTTCTTT. It translates to CASSGQPNTEAFF.

The genes are TRBV24-1 and TRBJ1-1, with 8 bases that match TRBD1. Germline CDR1 is KGHDR and CDR2 is SFDVKD. This CDR3 is 15 amino acids long. Trimming removed 3 bases from V and 1 base from J; junction bases left unmatched: 3. DNA for the CDR3: TGTGCCACCAGTGATGTAGACAGGGGGAACACTGAAGCTTTCTTT. This encodes CATSDVDRGNTEAFF.

The chain has TRBV6-5 and TRBJ2-2; D call uncertain. From germline, CDR1 is MNHEY and CDR2 SVGAGI. V lost 5 bases and J 7 bases, leaving 8 bases between the germline ends. The CDR3 runs to 12 residues. The CDR3: CASSPRFGELFF. The CDR3 bases are TGTGCCAGCAGTCCGCGATTCGGGGAGCTGTTTTTT.

J is TRBJ2-7 and V is TRBV2; 10 bases are shared with TRBD1. CDR1 is SNHLY, CDR2 FYNNEI, per germline. The V gene end was trimmed by 5 bases and the J gene end by 6 bases; junction bases not matched to a gene: 4. This CDR3 has 13 residues. The CDR3 coding sequence is TGTGCCAGCAGTTCCGGGACAGGGGTCGAGCAGTACTTC. It translates to CASSSGTGVEQYF.

The chain couples TRBV2 to TRBJ1-4; possibly TRBD1 for D (6 bases). Germline-derived CDR1 and CDR2 are SNHLY and FYNNEI. CDR3 length equals 13 residues. The V and J ends lost 6 bases and 5 bases respectively, with 10 bases between them. The CDR3 coding sequence is TGTGCCAGCAGAAGAGGACAGAATGAAAAACTGTTTTTT. This codes for CASRRGQNEKLFF.